A selection of T cell receptor beta chains follows, all from one sample in a study of T cell repertoires in cytomegalovirus infection. The antigens for these receptors are not known. One entry per CDR3 protein, called by TCRdb with MiXCR from the reads. This repertoire shows 95,000 to 120,000 distinct CDR3 sequences, about 30% found once; its top ten account for around two fifths. The sequences come from CD8+ T cells from cultured PBMCs, collected from culture after CMV antigen stimulation. The receptors stem from a human donor in good health (CMV status not recorded). Some clones in this sample may be carry-over from other donors' samples. The CDR3 runs from the conserved cysteine through the conserved F or W. Each record gives: J gene, clone size, D gene, V gene, CDR3 DNA, CDR3 protein. A D gene is named only where the DNA matches it firmly. The listing skips clone size in some rows; elsewhere it reads once, few, many or a size class.

j_gene: TRBJ1-1
abundance: few
d_gene: NA
v_gene: TRBV6-2/TRBV6-3
CDR3nt: TGTGCCAGCAGGAGAACAGGGACTGAAGCTTTCTTT
CDR3aa: CASRRTGTEAFF

j_gene: TRBJ2-7
abundance: few
d_gene: NA
v_gene: TRBV12-3/TRBV12-4
CDR3nt: TGTGCCAGCAGCCTCCTGGTGGGGAATTTACCCTACGAGCAGTACTTC
CDR3aa: CASSLLVGNLPYEQYF

j_gene: TRBJ1-1
abundance: NA
d_gene: NA
v_gene: TRBV7-2
CDR3nt: TGTGCCAGCAGCAATGAGTCTCGGCTTACGGAAGCTTTCTTT
CDR3aa: CASSNESRLTEAFF

j_gene: TRBJ2-7
abundance: few
d_gene: NA
v_gene: TRBV4-1
CDR3nt: TGCGCCAGCAGCCAAGCCAGAGGTTACGAGCAGTACTTC
CDR3aa: CASSQARGYEQYF

j_gene: TRBJ2-5
abundance: few
d_gene: TRBD1
v_gene: TRBV7-6
CDR3nt: TGTGCCAGCAGCTTAGATGGGACAGGGGTACAAGAGACCCAGTACTTC
CDR3aa: CASSLDGTGVQETQYF

j_gene: TRBJ2-3
abundance: few
d_gene: TRBD2
v_gene: TRBV4-3
CDR3nt: TGCGCCAGCAGCCAAGTAGCGGGAAGCACAGATACGCAGTATTTT
CDR3aa: CASSQVAGSTDTQYF

j_gene: TRBJ2-3
abundance: few
d_gene: NA
v_gene: TRBV12-3/TRBV12-4
CDR3nt: TGTGCCAGCAGTTTTTGGCCCGTCGGTCAAATCACAGATACGCAGTATTTT
CDR3aa: CASSFWPVGQITDTQYF

j_gene: TRBJ2-2
abundance: NA
d_gene: NA
v_gene: TRBV7-2
CDR3nt: TGTGCCATCCCGTTGGGCGGGGAGCTGTTTTTT
CDR3aa: CAIPLGGELFF

j_gene: TRBJ1-2
abundance: few
d_gene: NA
v_gene: TRBV6-2/TRBV6-3
CDR3nt: TGTGCCAGCAGCCCAGGGGTCATCGGGTACTATGGCTACACCTTC
CDR3aa: CASSPGVIGYYGYTF

j_gene: TRBJ1-1
abundance: few
d_gene: TRBD1
v_gene: TRBV19
CDR3nt: TGTGCCAGTAGCCACGACAGGGGCCGCCTGAACACTGAAGCTTTCTTT
CDR3aa: CASSHDRGRLNTEAFF

j_gene: TRBJ2-3
abundance: many
d_gene: NA
v_gene: TRBV20-1
CDR3nt: TGCAGTGCTAGAGATAAAGGTCGGGTAAGCACAGATACGCAGTATTTT
CDR3aa: CSARDKGRVSTDTQYF

j_gene: TRBJ1-4
abundance: few
d_gene: NA
v_gene: TRBV19
CDR3nt: TGTGCCAGTAGTATCTATGAGCCACAGAATGAAAAACTGTTTTTT
CDR3aa: CASSIYEPQNEKLFF

j_gene: TRBJ2-2
abundance: few
d_gene: NA
v_gene: TRBV7-2
CDR3nt: TGTGCCAGCAGCCCAGGGTTGGGCATCACCGGGGAGCTGTTTTTT
CDR3aa: CASSPGLGITGELFF

j_gene: TRBJ2-2
abundance: few
d_gene: TRBD1
v_gene: TRBV7-6
CDR3nt: TGTGCCAGCAGCTTAGACCGGGACAGTTCAAACACCGGGGAGCTGTTTTTT
CDR3aa: CASSLDRDSSNTGELFF

j_gene: TRBJ1-5
abundance: few
d_gene: NA
v_gene: TRBV6-2/TRBV6-3
CDR3nt: TGTGCCAGCAACGGGCAGGGGTACAATCAGCCCCAGCATTTT
CDR3aa: CASNGQGYNQPQHF

j_gene: TRBJ2-5
abundance: NA
d_gene: NA
v_gene: TRBV7-9
CDR3nt: TGTGCCAGCAGCCAAGCCCCGTACCAAGAGACCCAGTACTTC
CDR3aa: CASSQAPYQETQYF

j_gene: TRBJ2-5
abundance: NA
d_gene: TRBD1
v_gene: TRBV7-9
CDR3nt: TGTGCCAGCAGCATACAGGGGCGTGGAGAGACCCAGTACTTC
CDR3aa: CASSIQGRGETQYF

j_gene: TRBJ2-2
abundance: few
d_gene: TRBD1
v_gene: TRBV6-6
CDR3nt: TGTGCCAGCAGTTACCACGGACAGGGAGGCTACACCGGGGAGCTGTTTTTT
CDR3aa: CASSYHGQGGYTGELFF

j_gene: TRBJ2-1
abundance: few
d_gene: NA
v_gene: TRBV12-3/TRBV12-4
CDR3nt: TGTGCCAGCAGTTTGGGACTCCTCAATGAGCAGTTCTTC
CDR3aa: CASSLGLLNEQFF

j_gene: TRBJ1-4
abundance: many
d_gene: NA
v_gene: TRBV12-3/TRBV12-4
CDR3nt: TGTGCCAGCAGTTCTCGTCCCTTTGTCAGGGCCCACGGGGTAACGGCAGAAAAACTGTTTTTT
CDR3aa: CASSSRPFVRAHGVTAEKLFF

j_gene: TRBJ2-7
abundance: NA
d_gene: NA
v_gene: TRBV28
CDR3nt: TGTGCCAGCAGTTTAAGTCCCTTAGGCGAGCAGTACTTC
CDR3aa: CASSLSPLGEQYF

j_gene: TRBJ2-3
abundance: few
d_gene: NA
v_gene: TRBV12-3/TRBV12-4
CDR3nt: TGTGCCAGCAGTTTAGGAGGAGGGGGCGTTTTCACAGATACGCAGTATTTT
CDR3aa: CASSLGGGGVFTDTQYF

j_gene: TRBJ2-3
abundance: few
d_gene: NA
v_gene: TRBV6-6
CDR3nt: TGTGCCAGCAGTTACTCGGAGGGGGGGCCGGATACGCAGTATTTT
CDR3aa: CASSYSEGGPDTQYF

j_gene: TRBJ1-3
abundance: NA
d_gene: NA
v_gene: TRBV19
CDR3nt: TGTGCCAGTAGTATAGGAAGCGGACAATACTCTGGAAACACCATATATTTT
CDR3aa: CASSIGSGQYSGNTIYF

j_gene: TRBJ2-7
abundance: NA
d_gene: NA
v_gene: TRBV7-8
CDR3nt: TGTGCCAGCAGCCTGTATCAGGTCCAGCAGTACTTC
CDR3aa: CASSLYQVQQYF

j_gene: TRBJ2-4
abundance: many
d_gene: TRBD1
v_gene: TRBV7-2
CDR3nt: TGTGCCAGCAGCCCAACCAGGGACAGGGGAAACATTCAGTACTTC
CDR3aa: CASSPTRDRGNIQYF

j_gene: TRBJ1-6
abundance: few
d_gene: NA
v_gene: TRBV4-2
CDR3nt: TGTGCCAGCAGCCAAGATTATGGTTTTGGGCCCATAAATTCACCCCTCCACTTT
CDR3aa: CASSQDYGFGPINSPLHF

j_gene: TRBJ1-1
abundance: NA
d_gene: NA
v_gene: TRBV9
CDR3nt: TGTGCCAGCAGTCAGAATATGAACACTGAAGCTTTCTTT
CDR3aa: CASSQNMNTEAFF

j_gene: TRBJ2-7
abundance: NA
d_gene: TRBD2
v_gene: TRBV20-1
CDR3nt: TGCAGTGCTAAGGGACTAGCGGAATTTTACGAGCAGTACTTC
CDR3aa: CSAKGLAEFYEQYF

j_gene: TRBJ2-2
abundance: NA
d_gene: NA
v_gene: TRBV11-3
CDR3nt: TGTGCCAGCAGCTCCGGATTTAGCGGTTACACCGGGGAGCTGTTTTTT
CDR3aa: CASSSGFSGYTGELFF

j_gene: TRBJ2-5
abundance: NA
d_gene: NA
v_gene: TRBV13
CDR3nt: TGTGCCAGCAGTACAACTACCCTGAAAGAGACCCAGTACTTC
CDR3aa: CASSTTTLKETQYF

j_gene: TRBJ1-2
abundance: NA
d_gene: NA
v_gene: TRBV10-3
CDR3nt: TGTGCCATCAGTGAGGGGGCGAGGATGGTTAACTATGGCTACACCTTC
CDR3aa: CAISEGARMVNYGYTF

j_gene: TRBJ2-5
abundance: NA
d_gene: TRBD2
v_gene: TRBV6-1
CDR3nt: TGTGCCAGCAGTGAAGTTTGGGGACTAGCGGGTCGTCAAGAGACCCAGTACTTC
CDR3aa: CASSEVWGLAGRQETQYF

j_gene: TRBJ1-3
abundance: NA
d_gene: NA
v_gene: TRBV4-1
CDR3nt: TGCGCCAGCAGCCAATCACAAGAGAGGTTCCACTCTGGAAACACCATATATTTT
CDR3aa: CASSQSQERFHSGNTIYF

j_gene: TRBJ1-1
abundance: many
d_gene: TRBD1
v_gene: TRBV7-6
CDR3nt: TGTGCCGTACGGGACAGGGGTTTTGCGGGGGCTTTCTTT
CDR3aa: CAVRDRGFAGAFF

j_gene: TRBJ2-4
abundance: few
d_gene: NA
v_gene: TRBV7-8
CDR3nt: TGTGCCAGCAGCCCGACAGTAGCCAAAAACATTCAGTACTTC
CDR3aa: CASSPTVAKNIQYF

j_gene: TRBJ1-5
abundance: NA
d_gene: NA
v_gene: TRBV19
CDR3nt: TGTGCCAGTAGTATAACTATCATCACAGGTAATCAGCCCCAGCATTTT
CDR3aa: CASSITIITGNQPQHF

j_gene: TRBJ2-5
abundance: NA
d_gene: TRBD1
v_gene: TRBV11-2
CDR3nt: TGTGCCAGCAGCCCTCCCGGGACAGGGAGGGAGGGAACCCAGTACTTC
CDR3aa: CASSPPGTGREGTQYF

j_gene: TRBJ2-5
abundance: NA
d_gene: NA
v_gene: TRBV6-6
CDR3nt: TGTGCCAGCAGTTACTGGGGAGGCCAAGAGACCCAGTACTTC
CDR3aa: CASSYWGGQETQYF

j_gene: TRBJ1-4
abundance: few
d_gene: NA
v_gene: TRBV5-1
CDR3nt: TGCGCCAGCAGCTTGATGGGGGCGCGAGGTGAAAAACTGTTTTTT
CDR3aa: CASSLMGARGEKLFF

j_gene: TRBJ2-5
abundance: NA
d_gene: NA
v_gene: TRBV2
CDR3nt: TGTGCCAGCAAACCCGGATCTCAAGAGACCCAGTACTTC
CDR3aa: CASKPGSQETQYF

j_gene: TRBJ2-7
abundance: NA
d_gene: TRBD1
v_gene: TRBV4-1
CDR3nt: TGCGCCAGCAGCCAACCGGGACAGGGGAACGAGCAGTACTTC
CDR3aa: CASSQPGQGNEQYF

j_gene: TRBJ2-3
abundance: NA
d_gene: NA
v_gene: TRBV7-6
CDR3nt: TGTGCCAGCAGCTTAGTGTATGCGGGGAGCACAGATACGCAGTATTTT
CDR3aa: CASSLVYAGSTDTQYF

j_gene: TRBJ2-7
abundance: NA
d_gene: NA
v_gene: TRBV7-9
CDR3nt: TGTGCCAGCAGCTCAGGACCTAACAGGCGCTCCTACGAGCAGTACTTC
CDR3aa: CASSSGPNRRSYEQYF

j_gene: TRBJ1-3
abundance: NA
d_gene: TRBD1
v_gene: TRBV12-3/TRBV12-4
CDR3nt: TGTGCCAGCAGTTCCATAAGGGACAGAAGCTCTGGAAACACCATATATTTT
CDR3aa: CASSSIRDRSSGNTIYF